This T cell receptor beta chain was captured in a study of T cell responses to AZD1222 COVID-19 vaccine. Of note for this clone: What it binds is unknown.

Germline lookup yields CDR1 LNHDA and CDR2 SQIVND (reference sequence). Losses at the gene ends were 7 bases for V and 3 bases for J; bases not matched to a gene: 13. The CDR3 covers 16 residues. Only in-frame clones appear in the TCRdb table, and some are missing; sequencing was by immunoSEQ multiplex PCR. Of over 85,000 clones detected, about 94% appear once; the ten largest clones hold roughly 3.1%. Study findings and constraints: Distributed over spike, vaccine-associated CD4 TCRs predominated at 160-218 and 743-854. Increased Spike-specific TCR breadth and depth were observed after two AZD1222 doses. Clonal diversity may have been underestimated, and the donors were mostly white British, with more females than males.

This receptor was obtained from an adult who received the AZD1222 COVID-19 vaccine. The sample in question was peripheral blood, obtained 28 days after the second AZD1222 dose. The rearrangement uses TRBV19 and TRBJ1-1; TRBD1 matches 8 bases. This chain's CDR3 is CASTLSSTGGDTEAFF. In nucleotides, the CDR3 is TGTGCCAGTACTCTCTCCAGTACAGGGGGGGACACTGAAGCTTTCTTT.